This TCR beta chain was obtained from a study of blood T cells in healthy people across ages. About the study: The capture of about one barcoded beta molecule per two T cells was achieved by template switching.

The authors ran a second PCR of roughly 6 to 12 cycles using a sample-barcoded 5' primer and a J-beta primer mix. Tags on each cDNA molecule came from a template-switch adaptor with 12 random nucleotides. Using its own MiXCR run on the 5' RACE reads, TCRdb lists one record per CDR3 protein. Of about 1.4 million distinct CDR3 sequences in the sample, around 59% were seen once. The CDR3 covers 17 residues. Germline V CDR1 and CDR2: LNHNV, YYDKDF (reference sequence). The ends were cut back, 2 bases at V and 0 bases at J, with 11 bases in the middle. This sequence was found in a man between 18 and 35 years old in good health. V and J are TRBV15 and TRBJ2-6; D uncertain. The sequenced sample was blood. The chain's CDR3 is CATSRLVFSSGANVLTF. CDR3 nucleotide sequence: TGTGCCACCAGCAGATTAGTTTTCAGCTCTGGGGCCAACGTCCTGACTTTC.